This T cell receptor (beta chain) emerged from a study of OX40 agonist ivuxolimab in advanced cancers. Whole-study context: Patients received ivuxolimab, an intravenous treatment, every 2 weeks at 0.01 to 10 mg/kg.

On this clone itself: The antigen is undetermined.

Only in-frame clones appear in the TCRdb table, and some are missing; sequencing was by immunoSEQ multiplex PCR. The table has about 75,000 clones, roughly 90% seen once. Study-wide findings and caveats: Still undetermined is the antigen specificity of the expanded peripheral T cells.

This CDR3 contains 15 residues. V lost 5 bases to trimming and J lost 4 bases; unmatched junction nucleotides: 6. From germline, CDR1 is SGHTA and CDR2 FQGTGA. This receptor was taken from an adult with an advanced solid tumor such as melanoma, head and neck, liver or kidney cancer. The chain uses TRBV7-3 and TRBJ2-5; 11 bases are a match to TRBD2. The sample consisted of CD4+ or CD8+ T cells sorted from blood, taken in a trial of the OX40 agonist ivuxolimab. Written as DNA, the CDR3 is TGTGCCAGCAGCCCTAGCGGGGGGCCGTCAGAGACCCAGTACTTC. This encodes CASSPSGGPSETQYF.